A single sample gave rise to the 29 T cell receptor beta chains below, sequenced in a study of blood T cell repertoires in COVID-19. Profiling relied on immunoSEQ multiplex PCR, and the TCRdb table lists in-frame clones only, not all of them. The repertoire has some 270,000 clones, about 82% of them found once; the top ten carry around 9.8%. Input material: PBMCs or T cells enriched from blood (not recorded which). The receptor set was obtained from a woman aged 50 to 60 with acute COVID-19.

This clone has just a few counts. V and J are TRBV3-1 (or the pseudogene TRBV3-2) and TRBJ1-2; 7 bases are a match to TRBD1. V lost 4 bases to trimming and J lost 4 bases; unmatched junction nucleotides: 9. The CDR3 has 15 amino acids. Germline loops: CDR1 LGHDT, CDR2 YNNKEL (reference sequence). The CDR3, as DNA: TGTGCCAGCAGCCGATTCAGGGACAGCGGCTATGGCTACACCTTC. Translated: CASSRFRDSGYGYTF.

The chain has TRBV19 and TRBJ1-2; 8 bases are shared with TRBD1. Unmatched junction bases numbered 10, after V lost 1 base and J lost 3 bases. The CDR3 consists of 17 residues. CDR1 is LNHDA and CDR2 is SQIVND in the germline V gene (reference sequence). Written as DNA, the CDR3 is TGTGCCAGTAGTATAGGAACCCGGACAGGGTTCCACTATGGCTACACCTTC. Translation gives CASSIGTRTGFHYGYTF.

The chain couples TRBV18 to TRBJ1-2, with TRBD1 identical over 7 bases. V lost 5 bases to trimming and J lost 6 bases; unmatched junction nucleotides: 3. The germline gives CDR1 KGHSH, CDR2 LQKENI. This CDR3 has 12 amino acids. CDR3 sequence (DNA): TGTGCCAGCTCAAACGACAGGGATGGCTACACCTTC. As protein: CASSNDRDGYTF.

The J gene is TRBJ2-1, the V gene TRBV5-1; 13 bases map to TRBD2. The length of the CDR3 is 15 residues. Germline V gene data show CDR1 as SGHRS and CDR2 as YFSETQ. Unmatched junction bases numbered 7, after V lost 3 bases and J lost 10 bases. CDR3 amino acids: CASSSTSGGAREQFF. In DNA form, the CDR3 reads TGCGCCAGCAGCTCCACTAGCGGGGGGGCCAGGGAGCAGTTCTTC. Filled out from reference TRBV5-1 and TRBJ2-1, the complete variable domain reads KAGVTQTPRYLIKTRGQQVTLSCSPISGHRSVSWYQQTPGQGLQFLFEYFSETQRNKGNFPGRFSGRQFSNSRSEMNVSTLELGDSALYLCASSSTSGGAREQFFGPGTRLTVL.

J is TRBJ2-7 and V is TRBV9, with TRBD1 as a possible D gene (5 bases). CDR3 length: 13 amino acids. With 3 bases removed from V and 6 bases from J, the gap between germline ends came to 13 bases. From germline, CDR1 is SGDLS and CDR2 YYNGEE. The CDR3, as DNA: TGTGCCAGCAGCGCCTCAGGGTACACCGAGCAGTACTTC. Its protein is CASSASGYTEQYF.

This sequence joins TRBV5-1 and TRBJ1-2, with TRBD1 identical over 7 bases. This CDR3 is 14 amino acids long. The J segment lost 7 bases and the V segment lost 4 bases, leaving 10 bases of the junction unmatched. Germline V gene data show CDR1 as SGHRS and CDR2 as YFSETQ. CDR3 sequence: CASSGGQPAGGYTF. The CDR3 region has the DNA TGCGCCAGCAGCGGGGGACAGCCAGCAGGTGGCTACACCTTC. The full variable domain, with the rest looked up from reference TRBV5-1 and TRBJ1-2, is KAGVTQTPRYLIKTRGQQVTLSCSPISGHRSVSWYQQTPGQGLQFLFEYFSETQRNKGNFPGRFSGRQFSNSRSEMNVSTLELGDSALYLCASSGGQPAGGYTFGSGTRLTVV.

This chain joins TRBV30 and TRBJ2-3, with 11 bases that match TRBD2. Germline trimming cut 0 bases from V and 4 bases from J; bases unmatched to any gene: 9. The V gene's germline CDR1 is GTSNPN and CDR2 SVGIG (reference sequence). This CDR3 spans 17 amino acids. As DNA, the CDR3 is TGTGCCTGGAGTGTGGGAGCTAGCGGGGGGAGGGCAGATACGCAGTATTTT. This encodes CAWSVGASGGRADTQYF.

The chain joins TRBV3-1 (or the pseudogene TRBV3-2) to TRBJ2-5; the D gene is possibly TRBD1 (6 bases). The CDR3 loop spans 15 amino acids. Germline CDR1 is LGHDT and CDR2 is YNNKEL (reference sequence). Trimming took off 1 base at V and 1 base at J, with 10 bases between the two ends. Written as DNA, the CDR3 is TGTGCCAGCAGCCAAGCACAGGGCCGCCAAGAGACCCAGTACTTC. It encodes CASSQAQGRQETQYF.

This clone came up once. The sample carries other DNA sequences with the same CDR3. The chain uses TRBV5-1 and TRBJ2-6; 7 bases agree with TRBD1. CDR3 size: 17 residues. From germline, CDR1 is SGHRS and CDR2 YFSETQ. V gave up 1 base and J gave up 0 bases; unmatched junction bases: 4. CDR3 amino acids: CASSLRTGDSGANVLTF. The CDR3 bases are TGCGCCAGCAGCTTGCGAACAGGGGACTCTGGGGCCAACGTCCTGACTTTC. Supplemented by reference TRBV5-1 and TRBJ2-6, the full variable domain reads KAGVTQTPRYLIKTRGQQVTLSCSPISGHRSVSWYQQTPGQGLQFLFEYFSETQRNKGNFPGRFSGRQFSNSRSEMNVSTLELGDSALYLCASSLRTGDSGANVLTFGAGSRLTVL.

This chain links TRBV10-2 with TRBJ1-1; the D is unclear. Germline lookup yields CDR1 WSHSY and CDR2 SAAADI. The CDR3 extends over 13 amino acids. Trimming removed 2 bases from V and 1 base from J, with 5 bases in between. In DNA, the CDR3 is TGCGCCAGCAGTGAGACGGGGAACACTGAAGCTTTCTTT. Translated: CASSETGNTEAFF.

V is TRBV7-6 and J is TRBJ1-1, with 8 positions matching TRBD1. The CDR3 totals 14 residues. J gave up 6 bases and V 1 base, and 4 bases lay outside the gene matches. The germline V gene encodes CDR1 SGHVS and CDR2 FNYEAQ. The CDR3 bases are TGTGCCAGCAGCTTAGACTCAGGGGGCTCTGAAGCTTTCTTT. It codes for CASSLDSGGSEAFF.

The chain employs TRBV7-2 and TRBJ1-4; D remains ambiguous. Germline V lookup: CDR1 SGHTA, CDR2 FQGNSA. This CDR3 comprises 14 residues. Trimming cost V 5 bases and J 3 bases, with 10 bases left between them. CDR3 in DNA: TGTGCCAGCAGCCTTTGGCGGTCTAATGAAAAACTGTTTTTT. The encoded protein is CASSLWRSNEKLFF.

The CDR3, as DNA: TGTGCCAGTAGTTACCGTGGAGGCTCCCTGCTCTCTGGAAACACCATATATTTT. The encoded protein is CASSYRGGSLLSGNTIYF. The chain links TRBV19 to TRBJ1-3; D not resolved. This CDR3 has 18 residues. The V end lost 5 bases, the J end lost 0 bases, and 20 bases lay between the germline ends. CDR1 LNHDA and CDR2 SQIVND come from the germline V gene (reference sequence).

J is TRBJ2-5 and V is TRBV12-3 or TRBV12-4; D perhaps matches TRBD2 (5 bases). Deletions cut 4 bases from V and 4 bases from J, with 7 bases between. The CDR3 totals 12 residues. This CDR3 reads CASSSRGETQYF. CDR3 nucleotide sequence: TGTGCCAGCAGTTCCCGGGGAGAGACCCAGTACTTC.

The V and J genes are TRBV7-9 and TRBJ1-3; D is ambiguous. Trimming stripped 5 bases from V and 0 bases from J, with 11 bases between. Germline values: CDR1 SEHNR, CDR2 FQNEAQ (reference sequence). The CDR3 extends over 15 amino acids. The DNA for the CDR3 is TGTGCCAGCAGCCCTTACGGGAGCTCTGGAAACACCATATATTTT. It is translated as CASSPYGSSGNTIYF.

This chain links TRBV10-3 with TRBJ1-5; D unresolved. The V end was cut by 2 bases, the J end by 4 bases, with 3 bases between. Germline CDR1 reads ENHRY; CDR2 reads SYGVKD. The CDR3 totals 12 residues. The CDR3 region has the DNA TGTGCCATCAGTGAGCCAAATCAGCCCCAGCATTTT. It translates to CAISEPNQPQHF.

This rearrangement joins TRBV5-1 to TRBJ2-5, with 8 bases aligning to TRBD2. Germline V gene lookup returns CDR1 SGHRS and CDR2 YFSETQ. With 2 bases clipped from V and 0 bases from J, the junction kept 3 bases outside the gene matches. The CDR3 is 15 amino acids. For the CDR3, the DNA is TGCGCCAGCAGCTTTACTAGCGGTTACCAAGAGACCCAGTACTTC. It specifies CASSFTSGYQETQYF.

The CDR3 DNA follows: TGTGCCAGCAGCAAAGGCCATGGACAGTTTGGCACTGAAGCTTTCTTT. This gives the protein CASSKGHGQFGTEAFF. The rearrangement uses TRBV21-1 and TRBJ1-1; the D call in the table, TRBD1, was not verified against the DNA. TRBV21-1 is a known pseudogene. The CDR3 has 16 residues.

This clone turned up a few times. The rearrangement joins TRBV7-9 to TRBJ2-5; TRBD2 agrees at 8 bases. Germline CDR1 reads SEHNR; CDR2 reads FQNEAQ (reference sequence). The CDR3 has 15 residues. Trimming cost V 8 bases and J 0 bases; bases outside gene matches: 8. CDR3 sequence reads: CASASSGDYQETQYF. The DNA for the CDR3 is TGTGCCAGCGCTAGTAGCGGGGATTACCAAGAGACCCAGTACTTC.

The CDR3 loop is CASSQGTGIQPQHF. The CDR3 DNA reads as TGCGCCAGCAGCCAAGGAACAGGGATTCAGCCCCAGCATTTT. The chain uses TRBV4-3 and TRBJ1-5, with a possible D match to TRBD1 (6 bases). The CDR3 has 14 amino acids. Germline values: CDR1 LGHNA, CDR2 YSLEER. The germline V and J ends were trimmed by 1 base and 6 bases, with 10 bases remaining between them.

This clone was seen a handful of times. V is TRBV15 and J is TRBJ2-7; 7 bases fit TRBD2. The V gene's germline CDR1 is LNHNV and CDR2 YYDKDF (reference sequence). The V segment lost 1 base and the J segment 2 bases; nucleotides outside the gene matches: 5. The CDR3 contains 15 residues. CDR3 DNA: TGTGCCACCAGCAGAGGAAGCGGGGAAACCTACGAGCAGTACTTC. The encoded protein is CATSRGSGETYEQYF. The full variable domain, in which reference TRBV15 and TRBJ2-7 provide the parts outside the CDR3, is DAMVIQNPRYQVTQFGKPVTLSCSQTLNHNVMYWYQQKSSQAPKLLFHYYDKDFNNEADTPDNFQSRRPNTSFCFLDIRSPGLGDTAMYLCATSRGSGETYEQYFGPGTRLTVT.

This sequence joins TRBV18 and TRBJ1-1; 7 bases fit TRBD1. The CDR3 contains 12 residues. The V segment lost 3 bases and the J segment 9 bases; nucleotides outside the gene matches: 4. CDR1 KGHSH and CDR2 LQKENI come from the germline V gene. The CDR3 sequence: CASSPPDRQAFF. CDR3 nucleotide sequence: TGTGCCAGCTCACCCCCGGACAGGCAAGCTTTCTTT.

The gene calls are TRBV19 and TRBJ1-4; D possibly corresponds to TRBD1 (5 bases). Germline-derived CDR1 and CDR2 are LNHDA and SQIVND (reference sequence). The CDR3 loop spans 14 amino acids. Trimming removed 3 bases at V and 7 bases at J, with 12 bases between. CDR3 sequence (DNA): TGTGCCAGTAGTATCGGGGGTCAGGCTGAAAAACTGTTTTTT. Its protein product is CASSIGGQAEKLFF.

The rearrangement joins TRBV29-1 to TRBJ1-3; D is undetermined. The germline V gene encodes CDR1 SQVTM and CDR2 ANQGSEA. The CDR3 sequence is 12 residues long. Trimming removed 4 bases at V and 3 bases at J, with 7 bases between. CDR3 loop: CSVGGNGNTIYF. The CDR3 DNA is TGCAGCGTTGGAGGGAATGGAAACACCATATATTTT.

In this sample, this clone turned up once. V usage is TRBV5-1 and J usage is TRBJ2-5, with D possibly matching TRBD1 (5 bases). The CDR3 contains 12 residues. Germline assignment: CDR1 SGHRS and CDR2 YFSETQ. The V gene lost 4 bases and the J gene lost 7 bases, with 11 bases spanning the gap. Here the CDR3 reads CASSGALGTQYF. The DNA for the CDR3 is TGCGCCAGCAGCGGGGCATTGGGGACCCAGTACTTC.

Details on this clone: One end of the junction fails to match germline, which may point to a read error. This chain uses TRBV28 with TRBJ1-1; tentatively, D is TRBD1 (5 bases). Germline lookup yields CDR1 MDHEN and CDR2 SYDVKM. There are 14 residues in the CDR3. The CDR3 loop is CASSLWAGDTEAFF. The DNA for the CDR3 is TGTGCCAGCAGTCTATGGGCGGGGGACACTGAAGCTTTCTTT.

This clone came up a few times. The CDR3 DNA reads as TGCGCCAGCAGCCAGAGAAACTCTGGGGCCAACGTCCTGACTTTC. This encodes CASSQRNSGANVLTF. The genes are TRBV4-1 and TRBJ2-6; D unclear. Germline CDR1 reads MGHRA; CDR2 reads YSYEKL. Trimming shortened V by 3 bases and J by 0 bases, and 6 bases separated the two germline ends. This CDR3 has 15 residues.

As regards this clone: Other nucleotide sequences in the sample specify the same CDR3. The chain has TRBV5-1 and TRBJ1-1; D unclear. Germline CDR1 SGHRS, CDR2 YFSETQ. The CDR3 spans 16 residues. The V end was cut by 0 bases, the J end by 1 base, with 13 bases between. The CDR3 DNA is TGCGCCAGCAGCTTGGCGCGGGGAGTAGGGAACACTGAAGCTTTCTTT. This codes for CASSLARGVGNTEAFF.

The chain combines TRBV2 with TRBJ1-3; D might be TRBD1 (5 bases). V was shortened by 1 base and J by 3 bases, with 16 bases between the two germline ends. Germline lookup yields CDR1 SNHLY and CDR2 FYNNEI. This CDR3 region has 17 residues. CDR3 in DNA: TGTGCCAGCAGTGAAGGGGGCGCCGGGCCGGGTGGAAACACCATATATTTT. It codes for CASSEGGAGPGGNTIYF.